This entry lists 27 T cell receptor beta chains sequenced from one sample in a study of blood T cell repertoires in COVID-19. Assay: immunoSEQ multiplex PCR; the TCRdb copy retains only in-frame clones and omits some. The sample consists of a few hundred thousand clones, 88% of them appearing once. The sample consisted of PBMCs or T cells enriched from blood (not recorded which). The receptor set was obtained from a woman aged 18-29 years who had been exposed to COVID-19.

This rearrangement joins TRBV6-5 to TRBJ1-1; D is unclear. The CDR3 contains 13 residues. CDR1 is MNHEY, CDR2 SVGAGI, per germline. V lost 10 bases and J lost 6, with 18 bases in between. This chain's CDR3 is CATRRRNPPEAFF. In DNA form, the CDR3 reads TGTGCCACCCGAAGGCGGAATCCTCCTGAAGCTTTCTTT.

The J gene is TRBJ2-3, the V gene TRBV21-1; the D call TRBD2 from the table was never checked on the DNA. TRBV21-1 is a listed pseudogene. The CDR3 extends over 16 amino acids. The chain's CDR3 is CARAPREEISTDTQYF. Here the CDR3 DNA reads TGTGCCAGAGCCCCCCGGGAGGAGATAAGCACAGATACGCAGTATTTT.

This chain links TRBV12-3 or TRBV12-4 with TRBJ1-5, with TRBD1 as a possible D gene (5 bases). V lost 8 bases to trimming and J lost 5 bases, with 10 bases between them. The CDR3 contains 12 residues. In DNA, the CDR3 is TGTGCCAGCCAGGGTAATCATCAGCCCCAGCATTTT. The encoded protein is CASQGNHQPQHF.

The sample holds one count of this clone. This chain connects TRBV19 to TRBJ1-1; no definite D call. The germline V gene has CDR1 LNHDA and CDR2 SQIVND (reference sequence). There are 11 residues in the CDR3. With 4 bases removed from V and 6 bases from J, the gap between germline ends came to 6 bases. The CDR3: CASSTPAEAFF. The CDR3 DNA reads as TGTGCCAGTAGTACCCCTGCTGAAGCTTTCTTT. The whole variable domain, remainder taken from reference TRBV19 and TRBJ1-1, is DGGITQSPKYLFRKEGQNVTLSCEQNLNHDAMYWYRQDPGQGLRLIYYSQIVNDFQKGDIAEGYSVSREKKESFPLTVTSAQKNPTAFYLCASSTPAEAFFGQGTRLTVV.

The genes are TRBV28 and TRBJ1-5; D might be TRBD1 (6 bases). With 4 bases removed from V and 0 bases from J, the gap between germline ends came to 10 bases. The CDR3 is made up of 15 amino acids. The germline V gene encodes CDR1 MDHEN and CDR2 SYDVKM. Here the CDR3 reads CASSSGQISNQPQHF. The CDR3 nucleotides are TGTGCCAGCAGTTCGGGACAAATTAGCAATCAGCCCCAGCATTTT.

The gene calls are TRBV7-2 and TRBJ2-5; 7 bases agree with TRBD1. The CDR3 contains 13 residues. Germline CDR1 and CDR2: SGHTA and FQGNSA. V was clipped by 3 bases and J by 5 bases; unmatched bases: 3. CDR3 sequence (DNA): TGTGCCAGCAGCTTTCAGGGGGTCGAGACCCAGTACTTC. Protein sequence: CASSFQGVETQYF.

In its sample, this clone was seen a few times. This chain uses TRBV7-8 with TRBJ2-5, with 7 nucleotides matching TRBD1. CDR3 length: 15 residues. With 5 bases clipped from V and 4 bases from J, the junction kept 10 bases outside the gene matches. Germline assignment: CDR1 SGHVS and CDR2 FQNEAQ. CDR3 sequence reads: CASSPRVSGGETQYF. CDR3 in DNA: TGTGCCAGCAGCCCCCGAGTGTCAGGGGGAGAGACCCAGTACTTC. Using reference TRBV7-8 and TRBJ2-5 for the parts outside the CDR3, the full variable domain is GAGVSQSPRYKVAKRGQDVALRCDPISGHVSLFWYQQALGQGPEFLTYFQNEAQLDKSGLPSDRFFAERPEGSVSTLKIQRTQQEDSAVYLCASSPRVSGGETQYFGPGTRLLVL.

This sequence joins TRBV29-1 and TRBJ1-1; unclear D gene. Germline V gives CDR1 SQVTM, CDR2 ANQGSEA. The V end lost 7 bases, the J end lost 5 bases, and 11 bases lay between the germline ends. The CDR3 sequence is 11 residues long. The CDR3 DNA follows: TGCAGCGCACCCGGGGTAACTGAAGCTTTCTTT. It specifies CSAPGVTEAFF.

J is TRBJ1-1 and V is TRBV11-2; no reliable D call. The V end lost 5 bases, the J end lost 10 bases, and 14 bases lay between the germline ends. Per the germline V gene, CDR1 is SGHAT and CDR2 is FQNNGV. The CDR3 contains 12 residues. CDR3 DNA: TGTGCCAGCAGCCCCCCTTTGGCCCCAGCTTTCTTT. Residues: CASSPPLAPAFF.

The chain recombines TRBV3-1 (or the pseudogene TRBV3-2) with TRBJ2-3, with a tentative D call TRBD1 (6 bases). There are 17 residues in the CDR3. Trimming left V 4 bases short and J 0 bases short, with 17 bases between. Germline lookup yields CDR1 LGHDT and CDR2 YNNKEL (reference sequence). The CDR3 region has the DNA TGTGCCAGCAGCCCCCACCCCGGGACACCGAGCACAGATACGCAGTATTTT. Translated: CASSPHPGTPSTDTQYF.

The chain links TRBV6-2 or TRBV6-3 to TRBJ2-5; 8 positions agree with TRBD1. Germline V gene sequence: CDR1 MNHEY, CDR2 SVGEGT. CDR3 length: 15 residues. Trimming cost V 2 bases and J 1 base; bases outside gene matches: 3. CDR3 in amino acids: CASSYTGGSQETQYF. DNA for the CDR3: TGTGCCAGCAGTTACACAGGGGGATCCCAAGAGACCCAGTACTTC.

This clone has only one observation. The chain recombines TRBV2 with TRBJ1-5, with a possible D match to TRBD1 (5 bases). The ends were cut back, 5 bases at V and 6 bases at J, with 14 bases in the middle. The CDR3 runs 14 residues. Germline CDR1 and CDR2: SNHLY and FYNNEI. CDR3: CASSTGGMSQPQHF. CDR3 sequence (DNA): TGTGCCAGCAGTACTGGGGGGATGAGTCAGCCCCAGCATTTT.

The chain combines TRBV6-1 with TRBJ1-2, with D uncertain. Germline V CDR1 and CDR2: MNHNS, SASEGT. There are 12 residues in the CDR3. The V and J ends lost 8 bases and 5 bases respectively, with 12 bases between them. CDR3 in amino acids: CASRKAPYGYTF. The CDR3 DNA sequence: TGTGCCAGCCGTAAAGCCCCTTATGGCTACACCTTC.

This clone showed up just once. The V gene is TRBV28, the J gene TRBJ2-7; the D gene is possibly TRBD2 (6 bases). V was pared by 6 bases and J by 6 bases, with 15 bases between. Germline CDR1 is MDHEN and CDR2 is SYDVKM. The CDR3 totals 13 residues. CDR3 region: CASSPDTSLEQYF. CDR3 in DNA: TGTGCCAGCAGCCCCGACACTAGCCTCGAGCAGTACTTC. Variable domain in full (rest from reference TRBV28 and TRBJ2-7): DVKVTQSSRYLVKRTGEKVFLECVQDMDHENMFWYRQDPGLGLRLIYFSYDVKMKEKGDIPEGYSVSREKKERFSLILESASTNQTSMYLCASSPDTSLEQYFGPGTRLTVT.

The chain has TRBV4-2 and TRBJ2-5; the match to TRBD2 covers 12 bases. The J segment lost 2 bases and the V segment lost 6 bases, leaving 10 bases of the junction unmatched. The CDR3 length is 17 residues. Germline CDR1 reads LGHNA; CDR2 reads YNFKEQ. The CDR3 coding sequence is TGTGCCAGCAGTCAACTAGCGGGGGGCGCCCAGCAAGAGACCCAGTACTTC. Protein: CASSQLAGGAQQETQYF.

V gene TRBV16 combines with J gene TRBJ2-7; D is unresolved. Germline loops: CDR1 KGHSY, CDR2 FQNENV. Trimming pared 0 bases from V and 2 bases from J, leaving 11 bases between. The CDR3 length is 15 residues. CDR3 protein: CASSQSSGDTYEQYF. In DNA form, the CDR3 reads TGTGCCAGCAGCCAATCGAGTGGAGATACCTACGAGCAGTACTTC. Based on the CDR3 plus reference TRBV16 and TRBJ2-7, the full variable domain is GEEVAQTPKHLVRGEGQKAKLYCAPIKGHSYVFWYQQVLKNEFKFLISFQNENVFDETGMPKERFSAKCLPNSPCSLEIQATKLEDSAVYFCASSQSSGDTYEQYFGPGTRLTVT.

The rearrangement joins TRBV4-2 to TRBJ2-7; 9 nucleotides align to TRBD2. With 0 bases clipped from V and 2 bases from J, the junction kept 2 bases outside the gene matches. The germline CDR1 and CDR2 sequences are LGHNA and YNFKEQ. The CDR3 is 15 amino acids. The CDR3 nucleotides read TGTGCCAGCAGCCAAGAACTAGCGGGCACCTACGAGCAGTACTTC. Encoded protein: CASSQELAGTYEQYF.

This clone came up a few times. For the CDR3, the DNA is TGTGCCAGCAGCAGACTAGCGGTCTTGTACAATGAGCAGTTCTTC. Protein product: CASSRLAVLYNEQFF. The gene calls are TRBV28 and TRBJ2-1; 9 bases are a match to TRBD2. The CDR3 consists of 15 residues. Germline V lookup: CDR1 MDHEN, CDR2 SYDVKM. Trimming cost V 6 bases and J 4 bases; bases outside gene matches: 7.

This sequence joins TRBV15 and TRBJ2-7, with D tentatively TRBD1 (5 bases). The CDR3 consists of 16 residues. Germline CDR1 is LNHNV and CDR2 is YYDKDF (reference sequence). Trimming left V 0 bases short and J 2 bases short, with 14 bases between. The CDR3 reads CATSRETAMLPYEQYF. DNA of the CDR3: TGTGCCACCAGCAGAGAGACAGCGATGTTGCCCTACGAGCAGTACTTC. Full variable domain (remainder filled in from reference TRBV15 and TRBJ2-7): DAMVIQNPRYQVTQFGKPVTLSCSQTLNHNVMYWYQQKSSQAPKLLFHYYDKDFNNEADTPDNFQSRRPNTSFCFLDIRSPGLGDTAMYLCATSRETAMLPYEQYFGPGTRLTVT.

The V gene is TRBV5-1, the J gene TRBJ2-7, with 8 bases that match TRBD1. The V gene end was trimmed by 4 bases and the J gene end by 3 bases; junction bases not matched to a gene: 6. Germline CDR1 and CDR2: SGHRS and YFSETQ. The CDR3 is made up of 14 amino acids. The CDR3 loop reads CASSLQGGLYEQYF. CDR3 nucleotide sequence: TGCGCCAGCAGCCTACAGGGGGGCCTCTACGAGCAGTACTTC.

The rearrangement uses TRBV6-4 and TRBJ1-1, with a weak D call TRBD1 (5 bases). V was trimmed by 4 bases and J by 2 bases, leaving 8 bases between them. The CDR3 has 13 residues. CDR1 and CDR2 (germline): MRHNA, SNTAGT. The CDR3 nucleotides read TGTGCCAGCAGTGGGGGCCCCAACACTGAAGCTTTCTTT. Translation gives CASSGGPNTEAFF.

The genes are TRBV5-1 and TRBJ2-1; the D is unclear. The CDR3 spans 15 residues. Germline V CDR1 and CDR2: SGHRS, YFSETQ. V was pared by 0 bases and J by 4 bases, with 11 bases between. CDR3 DNA sequence: TGCGCCAGCAGCTTGGGGTCGGTTCGGTACAATGAGCAGTTCTTC. Translation gives CASSLGSVRYNEQFF.

The count of this clone is one. The J gene is TRBJ1-6, the V gene TRBV9; possibly TRBD1 for D (5 bases). The germline CDR1 and CDR2 sequences are SGDLS and YYNGEE. This CDR3 region has 14 residues. V was shortened by 0 bases and J by 9 bases, with 10 bases between the two germline ends. CDR3 nucleotide sequence: TGTGCCAGCAGCGTAGGAATAGGGGCTTCACCCCTCCACTTT. Amino acids: CASSVGIGASPLHF.

The chain couples TRBV5-5 to TRBJ2-7; 13 nucleotides match TRBD2. Germline V gives CDR1 SGHKS, CDR2 YYEKEE (reference sequence). After removal of 2 bases from V and 3 bases from J, the junction contained 2 bases not matched to a gene. The CDR3 spans 15 residues. The CDR3 bases are TGTGCCAGCAGCTTTGGACTAGCGGGGGACTACGAGCAGTACTTC. Translated, it gives CASSFGLAGDYEQYF.

In this sample, this clone turned up a few times. This chain connects TRBV18 to TRBJ1-1, with 9 bases identical to TRBD1. Germline CDR1 reads KGHSH; CDR2 reads LQKENI. CDR3 length: 15 residues. Losses at the gene ends were 3 bases for V and 6 bases for J; bases not matched to a gene: 8. This chain's CDR3 is CASSPNPGQGSEAFF. The DNA for the CDR3 is TGTGCCAGCTCACCTAACCCGGGACAGGGATCTGAAGCTTTCTTT. Full variable domain (remainder filled in from reference TRBV18 and TRBJ1-1): NAGVMQNPRHLVRRRGQEARLRCSPMKGHSHVYWYRQLPEEGLKFMVYLQKENIIDESGMPKERFSAEFPKEGPSILRIQQVVRGDSAAYFCASSPNPGQGSEAFFGQGTRLTVV.

The chain is built from TRBV6-5 and TRBJ2-7, with 9 positions matching TRBD1. V shed 6 bases and J 0 bases; nucleotides not matched to a gene: 6. The CDR3 has 15 residues. CDR1 is MNHEY, CDR2 SVGAGI, per germline. This CDR3 is CASRKTGQGSYEQYF. DNA for the CDR3: TGTGCCAGCAGAAAAACGGGACAGGGCTCCTACGAGCAGTACTTC.

The J gene is TRBJ2-2, the V gene TRBV10-1; 8 bases agree with TRBD2. This CDR3 contains 15 residues. Looked up from germline, CDR1 is WNHNN and CDR2 is SYGVQD (reference sequence). J was trimmed by 5 bases and V by 10 bases; bases with no gene match: 12. As DNA, the CDR3 is TGCGCCACCTCGGGGAGCGGGAGACCGACCGGGGAGCTGTTTTTT. Translating it yields CATSGSGRPTGELFF.